The 23 T cell receptor beta chains below were found in one sample sequenced in a study of blood T cell repertoires in COVID-19. Sequencing used immunoSEQ multiplex PCR; TCRdb keeps in-frame clones, though not all of them. The profile covers about 55,000 clones, with about 88% appearing a single time and 8.5% taken by the ten largest. The sample comprised peripheral blood. The receptor set was obtained from a man aged 55 to 70 with active COVID-19.

The rearrangement joins TRBV6-6 to TRBJ1-5; D may be TRBD1 (5 bases). Germline assignment: CDR1 MNHNY and CDR2 SVGAGI (reference sequence). The CDR3 covers 13 residues. V was trimmed by 5 bases and J by 6 bases, leaving 11 bases between them. The CDR3 loop is CASSVGGSQPQHF. The DNA of the CDR3 is TGTGCCAGCAGTGTGGGGGGAAGTCAGCCCCAGCATTTT.

The sample holds one count of this clone. CDR3 DNA: TGTGCCAGTAGTTCAGGGGATCGACTAGCCCACGAGCAGTACTTC. Translated, it gives CASSSGDRLAHEQYF. The chain carries TRBV19 and TRBJ2-7, with TRBD2 as a possible D gene (7 bases). The CDR3 length is 15 residues. Trimming cost V 5 bases and J 5 bases, with 19 bases left between them. Per germline, CDR1 LNHDA and CDR2 SQIVND (reference sequence).

The table lists this clone with a count of one. V and J are TRBV30 and TRBJ2-5; the D gene is possibly TRBD1 (5 bases). The CDR3 is 13 residues long. CDR1 is GTSNPN and CDR2 is SVGIG in the germline V gene (reference sequence). The V and J ends lost 4 bases and 4 bases respectively, with 13 bases between them. CDR3 protein: CAWTRGTGETQYF. The CDR3 DNA sequence: TGTGCCTGGACTAGGGGAACGGGAGAGACCCAGTACTTC.

This chain joins TRBV20-1 and TRBJ1-1; TRBD1 agrees at 7 bases. V lost 5 bases, J lost 5 bases, and 2 bases stayed unmatched. Germline assignment: CDR1 DFQATT and CDR2 SNEGSKA (reference sequence). CDR3 length equals 11 residues. CDR3 loop: CSADRETEAFF. CDR3 bases: TGCAGTGCTGACAGGGAAACTGAAGCTTTCTTT.

The rearrangement links TRBV27 to TRBJ1-4; D is unclear. Germline V CDR1 and CDR2: MNHEY, SMNVEV (reference sequence). V lost 3 bases and J lost 8, with 13 bases in between. The CDR3 has 14 residues. Here the CDR3 DNA reads TGTGCCAGCAGTTTGGCGGGGTTCGGAGAAAAACTGTTTTTT. It is translated as CASSLAGFGEKLFF.

This rearrangement joins TRBV19 to TRBJ2-1, with TRBD2 as a possible D gene (6 bases). V was pared by 5 bases and J by 1 base, with 18 bases between. This CDR3 has 17 amino acids. Germline-derived CDR1 and CDR2 are LNHDA and SQIVND (reference sequence). This chain's CDR3 is CASSPVKAGGSYNEQFF. CDR3 nucleotide sequence: TGTGCCAGTAGTCCCGTTAAAGCTGGAGGGTCCTACAATGAGCAGTTCTTC.

CDR3 sequence reads: CASNKFGQGAYEQYF. The CDR3 DNA reads TGTGCCAGCAATAAATTCGGACAGGGGGCATACGAGCAGTACTTC. The chain links TRBV27 to TRBJ2-7; 11 nucleotides align to TRBD1. The CDR3 consists of 15 residues. V shed 7 bases and J 4 bases; nucleotides not matched to a gene: 9. CDR1 is MNHEY and CDR2 is SMNVEV in the germline V gene (reference sequence).

The chain employs TRBV7-2 and TRBJ2-7; possible D gene TRBD2, 6 bases. CDR3 length: 14 residues. Germline V gives CDR1 SGHTA, CDR2 FQGNSA. Trimming stripped 1 base from V and 7 bases from J, with 14 bases between. The CDR3 loop reads CASSLGTTLEEQYF. Here the CDR3 DNA reads TGTGCCAGCAGCTTAGGGACTACCCTCGAGGAGCAGTACTTC. Combining the CDR3 with reference TRBV7-2 and TRBJ2-7 gives the whole variable domain GAGVSQSPSNKVTEKGKDVELRCDPISGHTALYWYRQSLGQGLEFLIYFQGNSAPDKSGLPSDRFSAERTGGSVSTLTIQRTQQEDSAVYLCASSLGTTLEEQYFGPGTRLTVT.

This chain links TRBV28 with TRBJ1-4, with 10 bases matching TRBD1. In germline, CDR1 is MDHEN, CDR2 SYDVKM. V gave up 6 bases and J gave up 6 bases; unmatched junction bases: 4. This CDR3 is built from 14 residues. This chain's CDR3 is CASRRTGGDEKLFF. CDR3 nucleotides: TGTGCCAGCAGGCGGACAGGGGGTGATGAAAAACTGTTTTTT.

This chain connects TRBV7-9 to TRBJ2-2; D is perhaps TRBD1 (6 bases). The CDR3 is made up of 17 amino acids. CDR1 is SEHNR and CDR2 is FQNEAQ in the germline V gene (reference sequence). V gave up 5 bases and J gave up 4 bases, with 20 bases separating them. CDR3 DNA: TGTGCCAGCAGCCCATACCGCCCGGGACACTCCACCGGGGAGCTGTTTTTT. Translating it yields CASSPYRPGHSTGELFF. The full variable domain, completed using reference TRBV7-9 and TRBJ2-2, is DTGVSQNPRHKITKRGQNVTFRCDPISEHNRLYWYRQTLGQGPEFLTYFQNEAQLEKSRLLSDRFSAERPKGSFSTLEIQRTEQGDSAMYLCASSPYRPGHSTGELFFGEGSRLTVL.

The V gene is TRBV27, the J gene TRBJ2-7; D uncertain. The CDR3 spans 14 residues. In germline, CDR1 is MNHEY, CDR2 SMNVEV (reference sequence). V was pared by 5 bases and J by 6 bases, with 17 bases between. The chain's CDR3 is CASSPLPTASEQYF. The CDR3 DNA is TGTGCCAGCAGTCCCCTCCCGACTGCCTCCGAGCAGTACTTC.

The V gene is TRBV19, the J gene TRBJ1-2; D remains unclear. Per germline, CDR1 LNHDA and CDR2 SQIVND (reference sequence). Between the trimmed V and J ends, which lost 3 bases and 3 bases, there was a span of 8 bases. The CDR3 extends over 13 amino acids. The CDR3 protein is CASSMTGHYGYTF. As DNA, the CDR3 is TGTGCCAGTAGTATGACGGGTCACTATGGCTACACCTTC. The whole variable domain, filled in from reference TRBV19 and TRBJ1-2, reads DGGITQSPKYLFRKEGQNVTLSCEQNLNHDAMYWYRQDPGQGLRLIYYSQIVNDFQKGDIAEGYSVSREKKESFPLTVTSAQKNPTAFYLCASSMTGHYGYTFGSGTRLTVV.

The rearrangement uses TRBV12-5 and TRBJ2-1, with 11 bases that match TRBD2. This CDR3 has 17 residues. V gave up 0 bases and J gave up 7 bases; unmatched junction bases: 8. Germline CDR1 reads LGHNT; CDR2 reads FRNRAP. This CDR3 is CASGLVHIAGGGNEQFF. CDR3 DNA: TGTGCTAGTGGTTTGGTACATATAGCGGGAGGGGGAAATGAGCAGTTCTTC.

The chain links TRBV19 to TRBJ1-1; D might be TRBD1 (5 bases). Germline values: CDR1 LNHDA, CDR2 SQIVND (reference sequence). The CDR3 contains 12 residues. The ends were cut back, 11 bases at V and 4 bases at J, with 14 bases in the middle. The CDR3 sequence is CASDQGRTEAFF. In DNA form, the CDR3 reads TGTGCCTCTGATCAGGGCCGCACTGAAGCTTTCTTT.

The chain is built from TRBV5-1 and TRBJ2-1; D is perhaps TRBD1 (6 bases). Germline CDR1 is SGHRS and CDR2 is YFSETQ. Trimming cost V 4 bases and J 3 bases, with 11 bases left between them. The CDR3 has 14 residues. The CDR3 region is CASSARTDYNEQFF. DNA for the CDR3: TGCGCCAGCAGCGCCCGGACAGACTACAATGAGCAGTTCTTC.

V usage is TRBV5-5 and J usage is TRBJ1-6, with D perhaps matching TRBD1 (5 bases). With 0 bases removed from V and 8 bases from J, the gap between germline ends came to 9 bases. The germline V gene encodes CDR1 SGHKS and CDR2 YYEKEE (reference sequence). CDR3 length: 14 amino acids. The CDR3 sequence is CASSLALGDSPLHF. DNA of the CDR3: TGTGCCAGCAGCTTGGCCTTAGGGGATTCACCCCTCCACTTT.

The genes are TRBV24-1 and TRBJ2-3; TRBD2 matches at 9 bases. This CDR3 spans 14 amino acids. Germline trimming cut 9 bases from V and 4 bases from J; bases unmatched to any gene: 7. CDR1 and CDR2 (germline): KGHDR, SFDVKD. Here the CDR3 reads CATGSGRMADTQYF. CDR3 nucleotides: TGTGCCACCGGGAGCGGGAGGATGGCAGATACGCAGTATTTT.

The chain uses TRBV11-2 and TRBJ2-2, with TRBD2 as a possible D gene (7 bases). The CDR3 totals 13 residues. Germline-derived CDR1 and CDR2 are SGHAT and FQNNGV. CDR3 sequence (DNA): TGTGCTACCGGGGGGCTACACACCGGGGAGCTGTTTTTT. Translated: CATGGLHTGELFF.

The chain carries TRBV10-3 and TRBJ2-3, with 8 bases lining up with TRBD1. There are 15 residues in the CDR3. V lost 2 bases and J lost 3; bases outside the gene matches: 4. The germline V gene encodes CDR1 ENHRY and CDR2 SYGVKD. The CDR3 DNA follows: TGTGCCATCAGTGAGCGGACAGGGAGGACAGATACGCAGTATTTT. Translated, it gives CAISERTGRTDTQYF.

The CDR3 loop is CASRLETGFTGELFF. CDR3 nucleotide sequence: TGTGCCAGCAGACTTGAGACAGGGTTTACCGGGGAGCTGTTTTTT. This sequence joins TRBV6-5 and TRBJ2-2, with TRBD1 matching over 7 bases. The CDR3 loop spans 15 amino acids. The germline CDR1 and CDR2 sequences are MNHEY and SVGAGI. The V and J ends lost 6 bases and 5 bases, in that order; junction bases with no gene match: 9.

This sequence joins TRBV19 and TRBJ1-2, with 7 bases matching TRBD1. From germline, CDR1 is LNHDA and CDR2 SQIVND (reference sequence). With 3 bases clipped from V and 3 bases from J, the junction kept 10 bases outside the gene matches. CDR3 length equals 16 residues. CDR3: CASSIPAGGGYYGYTF. In DNA, the CDR3 is TGTGCCAGTAGTATCCCGGCAGGGGGAGGATACTATGGCTACACCTTC.

This chain joins TRBV12-3 or TRBV12-4 and TRBJ2-7; D call uncertain. V gave up 3 bases and J gave up 2 bases, with 8 bases separating them. The CDR3 is 13 residues long. The CDR3 here is CASSLGRAYEQYF. The CDR3 DNA is TGTGCCAGCAGTTTGGGCAGAGCCTACGAGCAGTACTTC.

The chain is built from TRBV27 and TRBJ2-5; D uncertain. Germline values: CDR1 MNHEY, CDR2 SMNVEV (reference sequence). V lost 2 bases to trimming and J lost 0 bases, with 10 bases between them. The CDR3 contains 15 residues. The CDR3 DNA is TGTGCCAGCAGTTTAAGCCCCCATTACCAAGAGACCCAGTACTTC. Encoded protein: CASSLSPHYQETQYF.